This T cell receptor (beta chain) comes out of a study of OX40 agonist ivuxolimab in advanced cancers. General study findings and limits: Among expanded peripheral T cells, antigen specificity went undetermined. At 0.1-3.0 mg/kg, partial responders had clonal expansion among the lowest observed.

Trimming removed 3 bases at V and 3 bases at J, with 9 bases between. CDR3 length: 14 residues. From germline, CDR1 is KGHSH and CDR2 LQKENI. TCRdb's table, derived via immunoSEQ multiplex PCR, lists solely in-frame clones and lacks some. The table records about 66,000 clones, about nine tenths of them present only once. As to this clone: The target antigen is unknown.

This specimen consisted of CD4+ or CD8+ T cells sorted from blood, obtained in a trial of the OX40 agonist ivuxolimab. The genes are TRBV18 and TRBJ1-3, with D perhaps TRBD1 (5 bases). The clonotype originates from an adult with an advanced solid tumor such as melanoma, head and neck, liver or kidney cancer. CDR3 amino acids: CASSPGGVGNTIYF. DNA of the CDR3: TGTGCCAGCTCACCGGGGGGTGTTGGAAACACCATATATTTT.